This passage covers 5 T cell receptor beta chains from one sample sequenced in a study of technical replicates of blood from several donors. The table came from immunoSEQ multiplex PCR; TCRdb's copy has only in-frame clones and leaves some out. The sample has roughly 80,000 clones, about 91% seen once; the top ten hold 0.25%. The sequenced sample consisted of T cells isolated from PBMCs. The receptors here all came from a human donor in good health.

The rearrangement links TRBV6-1 to TRBJ2-7, with 7 nucleotides matching TRBD2. V was pared by 2 bases and J by 1 base, with 11 bases of the junction left unmatched. The germline V gene has CDR1 MNHNS and CDR2 SASEGT. The CDR3 length is 17 residues. CDR3 nucleotides: TGTGCCAGCAGTGAATCCGGGGTAGCGGGTCGATCCTACGAGCAGTACTTC. This gives the protein CASSESGVAGRSYEQYF.

The V gene is TRBV19, the J gene TRBJ2-3; D not certain. In germline, CDR1 is LNHDA, CDR2 SQIVND (reference sequence). CDR3 length: 13 amino acids. V was trimmed by 6 bases and J by 3 bases, leaving 10 bases between them. CDR3 DNA: TGTGCCAGTAGCCTTATTAGTACAGATACGCAGTATTTT. The encoded protein is CASSLISTDTQYF.

V gene TRBV28 combines with J gene TRBJ2-2; maybe TRBD1 (6 bases). V was pared by 6 bases and J by 5 bases, with 10 bases between. This CDR3 contains 13 residues. In germline, CDR1 is MDHEN, CDR2 SYDVKM. CDR3 sequence: CASRKQGTGELFF. CDR3 in DNA: TGTGCCAGCAGAAAACAGGGTACCGGGGAGCTGTTTTTT. The whole variable domain, remainder taken from reference TRBV28 and TRBJ2-2, is DVKVTQSSRYLVKRTGEKVFLECVQDMDHENMFWYRQDPGLGLRLIYFSYDVKMKEKGDIPEGYSVSREKKERFSLILESASTNQTSMYLCASRKQGTGELFFGEGSRLTVL.

The chain carries TRBV9 and TRBJ1-4; the D is unclear. The CDR3 is 16 residues long. Deletions cut 0 bases from V and 3 bases from J, with 12 bases between. Germline V gene data show CDR1 as SGDLS and CDR2 as YYNGEE. The CDR3 DNA follows: TGTGCCAGCAGCGTAGCTCCAAGTTCGGCTAATGAAAAACTGTTTTTT. Its translation is CASSVAPSSANEKLFF.

V and J are TRBV11-2 and TRBJ1-3, with 7 bases aligning to TRBD1. Germline CDR1 reads SGHAT; CDR2 reads FQNNGV. J was trimmed by 2 bases and V by 3 bases; bases with no gene match: 1. There are 14 residues in the CDR3. The CDR3 DNA reads TGTGCCAGCAGCTTGACAGGGACTGGAAACACCATATATTTT. It encodes CASSLTGTGNTIYF.